Shown below are 27 T cell receptor beta chains from a single sample sequenced in a study of cytomegalovirus exposure and HLA in healthy donors. Profiled with immunoSEQ multiplex PCR; TCRdb holds only in-frame clones, not every one. The sample carries 73,000 or so clones, around 94% recorded once. Sequencing input: PBMCs. Every receptor here comes from a woman aged 18 to 35 in good health and CMV-seropositive.

The chain combines TRBV27 with TRBJ2-2, with a tentative D call TRBD2 (5 bases). Per the germline V gene, CDR1 is MNHEY and CDR2 is SMNVEV (reference sequence). This CDR3 is built from 15 residues. Trimming cost V 3 bases and J 1 base, with 9 bases left between them. The CDR3 loop reads CASSLFRENTGELFF. CDR3 DNA sequence: TGTGCCAGCAGTTTGTTTCGGGAGAACACCGGGGAGCTGTTTTTT.

The V and J genes are TRBV5-4 and TRBJ2-1; D is unresolved. Deletions cut 4 bases from V and 4 bases from J, with 15 bases between. The CDR3 has 15 residues. Germline V gene sequence: CDR1 SGHNT, CDR2 YYREEE (reference sequence). Here the CDR3 DNA reads TGTGCCAGCAGCCCGCCCCAGTTGGCTTACAATGAGCAGTTCTTC. This codes for CASSPPQLAYNEQFF.

This clone was recorded once. The chain is built from TRBV25-1 and TRBJ1-1, with 10 bases fitting TRBD1. The CDR3 is 15 amino acids. From germline, CDR1 is MGHDK and CDR2 SYGVNS. V dropped 4 bases and J dropped 0; count of bases not matched to a gene: 2. CDR3: CASSGQGAVNTEAFF. The CDR3 nucleotides are TGTGCCAGCAGTGGACAGGGGGCTGTGAACACTGAAGCTTTCTTT.

This clone has a single count. V gene TRBV14 combines with J gene TRBJ1-2; 8 positions agree with TRBD1. After removal of 1 base from V and 4 bases from J, the junction contained 2 bases not matched to a gene. The CDR3 is 14 amino acids. Germline CDR1 is SGHDN and CDR2 is FVKESK. As DNA, the CDR3 is TGTGCCAGCAGCCAAGGGACAGGGCCCTATGGCTACACCTTC. Amino acids: CASSQGTGPYGYTF.

This chain joins TRBV29-1 and TRBJ1-5; 9 bases map to TRBD1. CDR3 length: 14 amino acids. J gave up 2 bases and V 6 bases, and 5 bases lay outside the gene matches. CDR1 and CDR2 from the germline V gene are SQVTM and ANQGSEA. Here the CDR3 reads CSVVQGAGNQPQHF. DNA of the CDR3: TGCAGCGTCGTACAGGGGGCCGGCAATCAGCCCCAGCATTTT.

This chain's CDR3 is CASRRPGLAGSTDTQYF. DNA for the CDR3: TGTGCCAGCAGGAGACCAGGACTAGCGGGGAGCACAGATACGCAGTATTTT. This chain uses TRBV28 with TRBJ2-3; 12 nucleotides align to TRBD2. Germline V gene sequence: CDR1 MDHEN, CDR2 SYDVKM. V was clipped by 6 bases and J by 0 bases; unmatched bases: 7. The CDR3 loop spans 17 amino acids.

The V call is TRBV4-3, the J call TRBJ2-6; D gene ambiguous. Germline loops: CDR1 LGHNA, CDR2 YSLEER. The CDR3 covers 16 residues. Trimming left V 0 bases short and J 1 base short, with 7 bases between. CDR3 DNA: TGCGCCAGCAGCCAAGAAAGAGGTTCTGGGGCCAACGTCCTGACTTTC. This encodes CASSQERGSGANVLTF.

V is TRBV9 and J is TRBJ2-7, with 7 nucleotides matching TRBD1. The V segment lost 3 bases and the J segment 6 bases; nucleotides outside the gene matches: 9. This CDR3 spans 14 amino acids. Looked up from germline, CDR1 is SGDLS and CDR2 is YYNGEE. In DNA, the CDR3 is TGTGCCAGCAGCGGCCGGCTTTCAGGGGGCGAGCAGTACTTC. Its translation: CASSGRLSGGEQYF.

The V and J genes are TRBV5-6 and TRBJ1-3; 8 nucleotides align to TRBD1. Germline CDR1 is SGHDT and CDR2 is YYEEEE. V lost 1 base to trimming and J lost 4 bases; unmatched junction nucleotides: 4. This CDR3 comprises 15 residues. The CDR3 reads CASSLPTGVGNTIYF. CDR3 nucleotides: TGTGCCAGCAGCTTGCCGACAGGGGTCGGAAACACCATATATTTT.

This clone was seen only once. This chain uses TRBV14 with TRBJ2-1; D unresolved. V was trimmed by 3 bases and J by 4 bases, leaving 13 bases between them. Germline loops: CDR1 SGHDN, CDR2 FVKESK. There are 15 residues in the CDR3. CDR3 nucleotide sequence: TGTGCCAGCAGCCATCGGATTAGGAGTTACAATGAGCAGTTCTTC. Its translation: CASSHRIRSYNEQFF.

The chain recombines TRBV19 with TRBJ1-4; unclear D gene. There are 17 residues in the CDR3. With 1 base removed from V and 0 bases from J, the gap between germline ends came to 12 bases. Germline CDR1 reads LNHDA; CDR2 reads SQIVND (reference sequence). CDR3 protein: CASSIGTPGPTNEKLFF. CDR3 bases: TGTGCCAGTAGTATAGGGACTCCCGGACCAACTAATGAAAAACTGTTTTTT.

The rearrangement joins TRBV7-8 to TRBJ2-7; tentatively, D is TRBD2 (5 bases). The CDR3 consists of 15 residues. From germline, CDR1 is SGHVS and CDR2 FQNEAQ. V was trimmed by 2 bases and J by 6 bases, leaving 17 bases between them. The CDR3 bases are TGTGCCAGCAGCTTAAGTAGGACTGCCCTTGGCGAGCAGTACTTC. It translates to CASSLSRTALGEQYF.

The chain employs TRBV19 and TRBJ1-2; D uncertain. The CDR3 extends over 13 amino acids. Germline values: CDR1 LNHDA, CDR2 SQIVND (reference sequence). V lost 7 bases, J lost 1 base, and 10 bases lay in between. The CDR3 region is CASKEGGNYGYTF. The CDR3, as DNA: TGTGCCAGTAAGGAGGGCGGTAACTATGGCTACACCTTC.

The chain joins TRBV5-4 to TRBJ2-7, with D tentatively TRBD1 (6 bases). This CDR3 spans 13 amino acids. With 4 bases removed from V and 3 bases from J, the gap between germline ends came to 11 bases. Germline V gene lookup returns CDR1 SGHNT and CDR2 YYREEE (reference sequence). The CDR3 loop reads CASSPPGDYEQYF. The CDR3 bases are TGTGCCAGCAGCCCCCCAGGGGACTACGAGCAGTACTTC.

This clone was seen only once. The gene calls are TRBV7-9 and TRBJ2-3; 11 bases fit TRBD2. The V segment lost 8 bases and the J segment 0 bases; nucleotides outside the gene matches: 10. CDR1 is SEHNR, CDR2 FQNEAQ, per germline (reference sequence). This CDR3 spans 17 amino acids. The CDR3 DNA is TGTGCCAGCGGAGTTAGCGGGGGGGACCCTAGCACAGATACGCAGTATTTT. It is translated as CASGVSGGDPSTDTQYF. The complete variable domain, with remaining parts taken from reference TRBV7-9 and TRBJ2-3, reads DTGVSQNPRHKITKRGQNVTFRCDPISEHNRLYWYRQTLGQGPEFLTYFQNEAQLEKSRLLSDRFSAERPKGSFSTLEIQRTEQGDSAMYLCASGVSGGDPSTDTQYFGPGTRLTVL.

The gene calls are TRBV19 and TRBJ2-1, with 8 bases matching TRBD2. The CDR3 loop spans 17 amino acids. The J segment lost 1 base and the V segment lost 0 bases, leaving 5 bases of the junction unmatched. CDR1 is LNHDA and CDR2 is SQIVND in the germline V gene (reference sequence). In DNA form, the CDR3 reads TGTGCCAGTAGTATAGATCTGGCTAGCGGGTCCTACAATGAGCAGTTCTTC. It encodes CASSIDLASGSYNEQFF.

The CDR3 region is CASIQQGEGNQPQHF. The DNA for the CDR3 is TGTGCCAGTATACAACAGGGGGAAGGCAATCAGCCCCAGCATTTT. This chain connects TRBV19 to TRBJ1-5; 8 bases agree with TRBD1. V was clipped by 7 bases and J by 2 bases; unmatched bases: 7. Germline V gives CDR1 LNHDA, CDR2 SQIVND (reference sequence). The CDR3 is made up of 15 amino acids.

V usage is TRBV6-1 and J usage is TRBJ2-3; a weak D match, TRBD2 (5 bases). V lost 2 bases and J lost 0, with 15 bases in between. This CDR3 spans 17 amino acids. CDR1 MNHNS and CDR2 SASEGT come from the germline V gene. CDR3 in DNA: TGTGCCAGCAGTGAACATTTGTGGGCTAGCAGCACAGATACGCAGTATTTT. This translates into CASSEHLWASSTDTQYF.

This chain connects TRBV30 to TRBJ2-3; no clear D. Germline V gene sequence: CDR1 GTSNPN, CDR2 SVGIG (reference sequence). The CDR3 consists of 17 residues. V lost 4 bases and J lost 4, with 24 bases in between. Written as DNA, the CDR3 is TGTGCCTGGAAACGTAAGAGACTTAGTAAGTTCTCAGATACGCAGTATTTT. Its translation: CAWKRKRLSKFSDTQYF.

V is TRBV6-1 and J is TRBJ2-1; 7 bases map to TRBD2. This CDR3 has 13 amino acids. Germline V CDR1 and CDR2: MNHNS, SASEGT. The J segment lost 4 bases and the V segment lost 7 bases, leaving 4 bases of the junction unmatched. The CDR3 loop is CASTTSEYNEQFF. CDR3 sequence (DNA): TGTGCCAGCACAACTAGCGAATACAATGAGCAGTTCTTC.

The genes are TRBV5-1 and TRBJ1-2, with D unresolved. Between the trimmed V and J ends, which lost 0 bases and 4 bases, there was a span of 10 bases. In germline, CDR1 is SGHRS, CDR2 YFSETQ. This CDR3 spans 14 amino acids. Here the CDR3 DNA reads TGCGCCAGCAGCTTGGGCAGTCTTGCCTATGGCTACACCTTC. Translation gives CASSLGSLAYGYTF.

The chain carries TRBV4-1 and TRBJ2-7, with 7 nucleotides matching TRBD1. The trim removed 0 bases at V and 2 bases at J, leaving 7 bases unmatched. Germline V gene sequence: CDR1 MGHRA, CDR2 YSYEKL. This CDR3 is 16 amino acids long. The DNA of the CDR3 is TGCGCCAGCAGCCAAGATAGGGCAGGGGGACCCTACGAGCAGTACTTC. Translation: CASSQDRAGGPYEQYF.

This sequence joins TRBV6-1 and TRBJ2-7, with 9 bases lining up with TRBD1. Germline trimming cut 6 bases from V and 5 bases from J; bases unmatched to any gene: 11. The CDR3 contains 15 residues. Germline V gene data show CDR1 as MNHNS and CDR2 as SASEGT. CDR3 in amino acids: CASSARGTGLDEQYF. CDR3 DNA: TGTGCCAGCAGCGCGAGGGGGACAGGGCTCGACGAGCAGTACTTC.

The V and J genes are TRBV7-3 and TRBJ2-1, with 14 bases identical to TRBD2. The CDR3 is 15 amino acids. Germline CDR1 is SGHTA and CDR2 is FQGTGA. J gave up 7 bases and V 5 bases, and 4 bases lay outside the gene matches. CDR3 region: CASSQGLAGVNEQFF. CDR3 nucleotide sequence: TGTGCCAGCAGCCAGGGACTAGCGGGAGTAAATGAGCAGTTCTTC. The complete variable domain, with remaining parts taken from reference TRBV7-3 and TRBJ2-1, reads GAGVSQTPSNKVTEKGKYVELRCDPISGHTALYWYRQSLGQGPEFLIYFQGTGAADDSGLPNDRFFAVRPEGSVSTLKIQRTERGDSAVYLCASSQGLAGVNEQFFGPGTRLTVL.

This sequence joins TRBV7-2 and TRBJ1-1, with no clear D. The CDR3 covers 12 residues. Trimming took 2 bases from V and 8 from J, leaving 9 bases between them. CDR1 and CDR2 (germline): SGHTA, FQGNSA. CDR3 coding DNA: TGTGCCAGCAGCTTATCCGGACTGGAAGCTTTCTTT. Protein product: CASSLSGLEAFF.

J is TRBJ2-1 and V is TRBV6-1, with no clear D. In germline, CDR1 is MNHNS, CDR2 SASEGT. The CDR3 loop spans 17 amino acids. V lost 1 base, J lost 1 base, and 14 bases lay in between. In DNA, the CDR3 is TGTGCCAGCAGTGAAGTGTCGAGCGCAAGATCCTACAATGAGCAGTTCTTC. Amino acids: CASSEVSSARSYNEQFF.

This clone came up once. V is TRBV13 and J is TRBJ1-1, with D uncertain. V was pared by 2 bases and J by 1 base, with 8 bases between. This CDR3 contains 14 residues. Germline CDR1 and CDR2: PRHDT and FYEKMQ (reference sequence). CDR3 sequence reads: CASSLITANTEAFF. DNA for the CDR3: TGTGCCAGCAGCTTAATAACAGCGAACACTGAAGCTTTCTTT.